This TCR beta chain comes out of a study of cytomegalovirus exposure and HLA in healthy donors. PCR amplification relied on 60 Vbeta primers (plus 13 Jbeta primers). Assay used: immunoSEQ multiplex PCR; TCRdb lists only in-frame clones, some missing. The data show about 140,000 clones, roughly 75% seen once. Concerning this clone: The sample holds other DNA sequences that translate to the same CDR3.

CDR3 length: 15 residues. The V and J ends lost 4 bases and 4 bases, in that order; junction bases with no gene match: 8. Germline CDR1 SGHRS, CDR2 YFSETQ. V and J are TRBV5-1 and TRBJ1-5; TRBD1 agrees at 7 bases. This TCR derives from a young man in good health and CMV-seronegative. Input material: PBMCs. The CDR3 sequence is CASSPTGQINQPQHF. The CDR3 DNA reads TGCGCCAGCAGCCCGACAGGGCAGATTAATCAGCCCCAGCATTTT.